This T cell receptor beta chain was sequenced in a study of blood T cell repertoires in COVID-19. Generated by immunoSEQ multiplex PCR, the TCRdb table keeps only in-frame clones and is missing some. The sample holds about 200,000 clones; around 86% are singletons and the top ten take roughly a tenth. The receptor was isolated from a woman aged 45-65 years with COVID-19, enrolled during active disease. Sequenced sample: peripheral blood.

In nucleotides, the CDR3 is TGTGCCTGGAGTTTCGGACAGGGCCTCTATAATTCACCCCTCCACTTT. This gives the protein CAWSFGQGLYNSPLHF. The chain carries TRBV30 and TRBJ1-6, with 8 bases identical to TRBD1. J lost 3 bases, V lost 2 bases, and 6 bases had no gene match. Per germline, CDR1 GTSNPN and CDR2 SVGIG (reference sequence). The CDR3 covers 16 residues.